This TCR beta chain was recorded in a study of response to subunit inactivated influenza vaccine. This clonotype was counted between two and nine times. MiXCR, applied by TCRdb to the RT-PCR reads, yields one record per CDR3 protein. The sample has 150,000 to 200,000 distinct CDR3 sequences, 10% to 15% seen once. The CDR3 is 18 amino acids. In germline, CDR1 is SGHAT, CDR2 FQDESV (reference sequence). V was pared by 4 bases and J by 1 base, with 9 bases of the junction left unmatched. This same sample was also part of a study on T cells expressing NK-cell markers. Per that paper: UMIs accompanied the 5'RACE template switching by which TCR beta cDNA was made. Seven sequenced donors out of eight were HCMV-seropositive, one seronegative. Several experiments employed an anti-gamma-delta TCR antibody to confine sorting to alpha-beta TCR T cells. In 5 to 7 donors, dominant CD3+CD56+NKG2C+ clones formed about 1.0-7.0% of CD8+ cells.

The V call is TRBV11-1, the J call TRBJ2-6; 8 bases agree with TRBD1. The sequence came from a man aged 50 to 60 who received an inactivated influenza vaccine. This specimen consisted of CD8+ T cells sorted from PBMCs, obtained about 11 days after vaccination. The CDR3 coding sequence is TGTGCCAGCAGCTCTTACAGGGGGATCGATTCTGGGGCCAACGTCCTGACTTTC. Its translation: CASSSYRGIDSGANVLTF.